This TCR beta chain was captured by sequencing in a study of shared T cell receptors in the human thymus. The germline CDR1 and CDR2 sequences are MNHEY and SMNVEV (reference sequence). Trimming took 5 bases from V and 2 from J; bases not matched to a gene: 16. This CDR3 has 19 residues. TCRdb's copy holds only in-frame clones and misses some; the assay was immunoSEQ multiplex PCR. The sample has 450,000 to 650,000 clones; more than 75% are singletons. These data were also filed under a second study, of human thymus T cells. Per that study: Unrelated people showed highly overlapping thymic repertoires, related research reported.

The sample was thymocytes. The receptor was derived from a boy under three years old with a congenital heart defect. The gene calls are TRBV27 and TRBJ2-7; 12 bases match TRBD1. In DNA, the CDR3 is TGTGCCAGCAGTGCCCCCGGGACAGGGGGCTCGGGAGGGCCCTACGAGCAGTACTTC. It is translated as CASSAPGTGGSGGPYEQYF.